This is a list of T cell receptor beta chains from one sample in a study of cytomegalovirus exposure and HLA in healthy donors. Generated by immunoSEQ multiplex PCR, the TCRdb table keeps only in-frame clones and is missing some. This table holds some 110,000 clones, less than 85% found once. Sample: PBMCs. These receptors all stem from a man over 45 in good health and CMV-seropositive. Each CDR3 is given with its conserved first and last residue. D genes are given only for firm matches. A clone size is listed for some rows: how often the clone was seen (once, few, many), or a class if it is expanded.

clone_size j_call v_call d_call cdr3_nt cdr3_aa
few TRBJ2-7 TRBV25-1 TRBD1 TGTGCCAGCAGGGTAGACAGGGGACCCTACGAGCAGTACTTC CASRVDRGPYEQYF
NA TRBJ1-1 TRBV28 TRBD1 TGTGCCAGCAGAACAGGGGGCACTGAAGCTTTCTTT CASRTGGTEAFF
once TRBJ1-5 TRBV15 TRBD1 TGTGCCACCAGCAGAGAAGGCAGGACAGGGACGGGGGTACGTGCGCGCAATCAGCCCCAGCATTTT CATSREGRTGTGVRARNQPQHF
once TRBJ1-1 TRBV7-6 TRBD1 TGTGCCAGCAGCTTACGGACAGGATTGAACACTGAAGCTTTCTTT CASSLRTGLNTEAFF
NA TRBJ2-3 TRBV5-4 NA TGTGCCAGCAGCATACGGGACAAGGGGTTCCTAGATACGCAGTATTTT CASSIRDKGFLDTQYF
NA TRBJ2-1 TRBV14 TRBD2 TGTGCCAGCAGCCAAGCGGGGGGGCTAAAGCAAAATGAGCAGTTCTTC CASSQAGGLKQNEQFF
once TRBJ2-7 TRBV5-1 TRBD1 TGCGCCAGCAGCCCTCGGACAGGGGAAGTGAGCGAGCAGTACTTC CASSPRTGEVSEQYF
NA TRBJ1-1 TRBV5-5 NA TGTGCCAGCAGCTTGGCCGGGGGGGCAATGAACACTGAAGCTTTCTTT CASSLAGGAMNTEAFF
NA TRBJ2-7 TRBV28 NA TGTGCCAGCAGTTCACCCCCGGGCGAGCAGTACTTC CASSSPPGEQYF
NA TRBJ2-3 TRBV10-1 NA TGCGCCAGCAGTGAGTCGGTTGGGGGGGGCCTTAGCACAGATACGCAGTATTTT CASSESVGGGLSTDTQYF
NA TRBJ1-4 TRBV19 NA TGTGCCAGTAGAAGGTCGGACACCCAGGGGGAAAAACTGTTTTTT CASRRSDTQGEKLFF
few TRBJ2-3 TRBV7-9 NA TGTGCCAGCAGCTTAGCCGATCTCGGTCTTATAGATACGCAGTATTTT CASSLADLGLIDTQYF
NA TRBJ1-4 TRBV18 TRBD1 TGTGCCAGCTCACCCTTCCGACAGGGGCGGGATGAAAAACTGTTTTTT CASSPFRQGRDEKLFF
NA TRBJ1-5 TRBV6-6 NA TGTGCCAGCAGTTCCGCGGGCAATCAGCCCCAGCATTTT CASSSAGNQPQHF
NA TRBJ2-7 TRBV6-4 NA TGTGCCAGCGAACCGGGTCCGTTTTACGAGCAGTACTTC CASEPGPFYEQYF
NA TRBJ2-1 TRBV29-1 NA TGCAGCGTTGGAGGGGTGGGGGCTAGCTGGGAACGTAATGAGCAGTTCTTC CSVGGVGASWERNEQFF
NA TRBJ1-2 TRBV5-1 TRBD1 TGCGCCAGCAGCTTGGGACAGGGGGCATCTGGCTACACCTTC CASSLGQGASGYTF
NA TRBJ2-6 TRBV13 TRBD1 TGTGCCAGCAGCCCGCAGGGGGCTGGGGCCAACGTCCTGACTTTC CASSPQGAGANVLTF
NA TRBJ2-2 TRBV28 NA TGTGCCATACTTCAGGGTAGGGACACCGGGGAGCTGTTTTTT CAILQGRDTGELFF
NA TRBJ2-3 TRBV15 NA TGTGCCACCAGCAGGGAGGGACTTCTAGGAGATACGCAGTATTTT CATSREGLLGDTQYF
NA TRBJ2-1 TRBV2 TRBD2 TGTGCCAGCAGAGGACTAGCCCTAGGCGAGTTCTTC CASRGLALGEFF
NA TRBJ1-2 TRBV4-2 TRBD1 TGTGCCAGCAGCCAAGGGTTTGGACAGGGGGTCTATGGCTACACCTTC CASSQGFGQGVYGYTF
NA TRBJ1-4 TRBV5-1 TRBD1 TGCGCCAGCAGCTTAGGACAGGGGGGTGCAACTAATGAAAAACTGTTTTTT CASSLGQGGATNEKLFF
NA TRBJ2-7 TRBV27 NA TGTGCCAGCAGTTTATCGATCGGCAGGGGACCCTACGAGCAGTACTTC CASSLSIGRGPYEQYF
NA TRBJ2-3 TRBV18 NA TGTGCCAGCTCACCAAGCTCTGATACGCAGTATTTT CASSPSSDTQYF
NA TRBJ1-6 TRBV21-1 NA TGTGCCAGCAGGAGGGACTCAGGATCACCCCTCCACTTT CASRRDSGSPLHF
few TRBJ1-1 TRBV5-8 NA TGTGCCAGCAGCACCGATATCAGAACTGAAGCTTTCTTT CASSTDIRTEAFF
once TRBJ2-2 TRBV5-6 NA TGTGCCAGCAGCTTGCCTCTGACCGGGGAGCTGTTTTTT CASSLPLTGELFF
NA TRBJ2-1 TRBV9 TRBD1 TGTGCCAGCAGCGTACAGGGGGCCTCCTTGGGGAATGAGCAGTTCTTC CASSVQGASLGNEQFF
NA TRBJ2-2 TRBV4-3 TRBD2 TGCGCCAGCAGCCAAGTAGCCGTCATAGCGGGGGGAGGCACCGGGGAGCTGTTTTTT CASSQVAVIAGGGTGELFF
NA TRBJ2-7 TRBV5-4 TRBD2 TGTGCCAGCAGCTTGGGACTAGCCCACGAGCAGTACTTC CASSLGLAHEQYF
NA TRBJ2-3 TRBV28 NA TGTGCCAGCAGTTCCCTTAGGCGGGGTCGGGCTTTT CASSSLRRGRAF
NA TRBJ1-6 TRBV19 TRBD1 TGTGCCAGTAGTTTCTACCGGGACAGGGGAAATTCACCCCTCCACTTT CASSFYRDRGNSPLHF
NA TRBJ2-5 TRBV7-9 TRBD2 TGTTCCAGCAGTCTGGGACTAGCGGAACAAGAGACCCAGTACTTC CSSSLGLAEQETQYF
NA TRBJ1-2 TRBV28 TRBD1 TGTGCCAGCAGTTTTGGGACAGGAATTACGCGGGGCTATGGCTACACCTTC CASSFGTGITRGYGYTF
NA TRBJ2-7 TRBV7-2 NA TGTGCCAGCAGCGTGCAACAGGGCTCCGAGCAGTACTTC CASSVQQGSEQYF
NA TRBJ2-3 TRBV19 NA TGTGCCAGTAGCGTAAGACCCAGGGGCTCTAGCACAGATACGCAGTATTTT CASSVRPRGSSTDTQYF
NA TRBJ1-5 TRBV28 NA TGTGCCAGCAGTTTTCTACAGGGACCTCAGCCCCAGCATTTT CASSFLQGPQPQHF
NA TRBJ1-1 TRBV2 NA TGTGCCAGCAAAGGAAGCCCGCCCACAGGAGGACTAACTGAAGCTTTCTTT CASKGSPPTGGLTEAFF
NA TRBJ1-1 TRBV7-9 TRBD1 TGTGCCAGCAGCCCCCGGGACAGGGGCTTCTTT CASSPRDRGFF
NA TRBJ2-3 TRBV7-9 TRBD1 TGTGCCAGCAGCTTCCCTACAGGGGCCCCACCCCCAGATACGCAGTATTTT CASSFPTGAPPPDTQYF
few TRBJ1-2 TRBV15 NA TGTGCCACCAGCAGAGAGCGGGAAGGGGTCTATGGCTACACCTTC CATSREREGVYGYTF
NA TRBJ2-1 TRBV6-5 NA TGTGCCAGCAGTCTGGACACCGGGCCCTACAATGAGCAGTTCTTC CASSLDTGPYNEQFF
NA TRBJ1-4 TRBV15 NA TGTGCCACCAGCAGAGGCGCCACCTGGGAGTGGACTAATGAAAAACTGTTTTTT CATSRGATWEWTNEKLFF
NA TRBJ2-3 TRBV5-1 TRBD2 TGCGCCAGCAGCCCGGAGGCTAGCGGGGGAGATACGCAGTATTTT CASSPEASGGDTQYF
NA TRBJ1-1 TRBV11-2 NA TGTGCCAGCAGCGCCTTTTTAACGGGGAACACTGAAGCTTTCTTT CASSAFLTGNTEAFF
few TRBJ2-7 TRBV15 NA TGTGCCACCAGCACCAACTTCCTGGGGAGTCCTACCTACGAGCAGTACTTC CATSTNFLGSPTYEQYF
NA TRBJ1-2 TRBV19 TRBD1 TGTGCCAGTAGTCTCCGGCCGGCAGGGGGTAACTATGGCTACACCTTC CASSLRPAGGNYGYTF
NA TRBJ2-3 TRBV10-3 TRBD1 TGTGCCATCAGCGACCTTCTAGGGGGCCTGTCAGATACGCAGTATTTT CAISDLLGGLSDTQYF
NA TRBJ2-7 TRBV11-3 NA TGTGCCAGCAGCTTAGATTCGGGCAGGGCGTACGAGCAGTACTTC CASSLDSGRAYEQYF
NA TRBJ2-1 TRBV11-2 NA TGTGCCAGCGGCAGATTGAACTACAATGAGCAGTTCTTC CASGRLNYNEQFF
NA TRBJ2-7 TRBV6-1 NA TGTGCCACCAACGATGCGGGGACTGCAACCTACGAGCAGTACTTC CATNDAGTATYEQYF
NA TRBJ2-1 TRBV2 NA TGTGCCAGCAGTGAATATGACAATGAGCAGTTCTTC CASSEYDNEQFF
NA TRBJ2-5 TRBV6-5 TRBD2 TGTGCCAGCAGGGGAGGACTAGAGCAAACCCAGTACTTC CASRGGLEQTQYF
few TRBJ2-7 TRBV6-1 NA TGTGCCAGCAGGCAGGACAACTACGAGCAGTACTTC CASRQDNYEQYF